This T cell receptor beta chain is drawn from a study of shared clonotypes between healthy human individuals. General study findings and limits: Enrolling few donors narrowed the genetic and exposure-history diversity that was represented.

The CDR3 runs to 15 residues. With 0 bases removed from V and 4 bases from J, the gap between germline ends came to 12 bases. CDR1 LGHNA and CDR2 YSLEER come from the germline V gene. As to this clone: Its specificity is unknown.

The data were produced by immunoSEQ multiplex PCR, yet TCRdb's version contains in-frame clones alone and is incomplete. Of under 600,000 clones in the sample, around 81% were seen once. Sequencing used PBMCs. V is TRBV4-3 and J is TRBJ1-2; D perhaps matches TRBD1 (6 bases). The sequence was collected from a middle-aged woman in good health. Some clones in this sample may be carry-over from other donors' samples. DNA of the CDR3: TGCGCCAGCAGCCAAGACGTCGGGGGCGTCTATGGCTACACCTTC. Protein sequence: CASSQDVGGVYGYTF.